This T cell receptor (beta chain) was retrieved from a study of Ad26.COV2.S vaccination and SARS-CoV-2 variants. Whole-study results and caveats: Substantial breadth in spike-specific CD8+ and CD4+ T cell responses was reportedly seen after vaccination.

Note on this clone: Its specificity is unknown.

V shed 0 bases and J shed 1 base, with 6 bases lying between them. Germline V gives CDR1 GTSNPN, CDR2 SVGIG (reference sequence). The CDR3 has 14 residues. Using immunoSEQ multiplex PCR, the repertoire was profiled, and TCRdb retains in-frame clones only, with some absent. The table records roughly 500,000 clones, 87% of them present only once. This sample's treatment: around 19 received Ad26.COV2.S at low or high dose, single or two shots; roughly 5 received placebo; per-sample allocation not given. On day 63 after the first injection, vaccine and placebo recipients gave samples. Sequenced material: peripheral blood, taken in a trial of Ad26.COV2.S vaccine versus placebo. This clonotype was sampled from a person between 18 and 59 years old who received the Ad26.COV2.S COVID-19 vaccine or a placebo. The chain carries TRBV30 and TRBJ2-2, with D hard to call. DNA for the CDR3: TGTGCCTGGAGTGTCGGATGGAACACCGGGGAGCTGTTTTTT. Amino acids: CAWSVGWNTGELFF.